This TCR beta chain was identified in a study of blood T cell repertoires in COVID-19 (dated by TCRdb to about 2020). Background for the entire study: Samples covering the acute and convalescent phases of COVID-19 were provided by collaborators in the United States, Italy and Spain. A freely available public database, intended as a resource for researchers studying the immune response to SARS-CoV-2, is where the repertoires were released. Deeply sampled blood TCRbeta repertoires from subjects exposed to, actively infected with, or recovered from COVID-19 were included in the dataset. The samples were drawn from the first 160 participants of the ongoing ImmuneRACE study and from over a thousand subjects provided by 6 global collaborators. The material from the prospective study consisted of cDNA or gDNA derived from T cells, B-cell-depleted T cells, or PBMCs. HLA class I and class II types, where available, came from metadata supplied by the sample provider rather than from assay-based typing. A de-identified subject ID, COVID-19 status, age in years and sex were almost always included in the sample metadata.

A note on this clone: Its antigen remains unidentified. No much larger clone exists at a distance of one base, and base qualities are not known.

Whole blood was collected in K2EDTA tubes by collaborating institutions according to the institutions' own protocols. Collaborator samples were shipped for TCRbeta analysis as frozen whole blood, isolated PBMCs, or DNA extracted from either sample type. Beyond this particular receptor, the publication reports: How much clinical and demographic metadata was included differed by source and by participant, and the metadata was provided uncurated.

TCRbeta CDR3 regions were amplified from genomic DNA using the immunoSEQ Assay, a bias-controlled multiplex PCR. Turning to the authors' computational methods: Within the assay, amplification of reference gene primers was used to estimate how many nucleated cells each sample contained. To quantify the absolute abundance of each unique TCRbeta CDR3 rearrangement, sequence reads were collapsed and filtered. For each sample, productive Simpson clonality was calculated as the square root of Simpson's diversity index across productive rearrangements. Entries here come from immuneACCESS through TCRdb and include only in-frame sequences with V and J called. Some clones fail to appear in such tables; in the studies checked, an unresolved V gene covers under half of the shortfall, and the cause of the remainder is unknown. For V, J and clone size, that table is used; D and trimming come from the DNA. The sample profile shows about 190,000 clones; about 80% of them were found once. The leading ten clones occupy roughly 6.7% of the sample.

This clonotype was sampled from a man aged 55 to 69 with acute or convalescent COVID-19. The sequenced material came from peripheral blood.

The DNA reads TGTGCCAGCACCTGGACAGGGAGAAACTCACCCCTCCACTTT. It is translated as CASTWTGRNSPLHF. The chain couples TRBV6-5 to TRBJ1-6; 8 central bases correspond to TRBD1. The germline V gene yields MNHEY for CDR1 and SVGAGI for CDR2. The CDR3 spans 14 residues, from the cysteine through the phenylalanine. CDR3 DNA only is kept here, 42 bases in frame from base 1. The germline V and J ends show losses of 7 bases and 10 bases respectively, and no gene match explains 9 bases of the junction.